Listed below are T cell receptor beta chains from one sample, sequenced in a study of T cells in Graves' hyperthyroidism and ophthalmopathy. MiXCR was run by TCRdb on the multiplex PCR reads, yielding one entry per CDR3 protein. The table has about 570,000 distinct CDR3 sequences, less than 15% seen once. The sequencing sample was made of blood. These receptors all stem from a woman aged 35 to 49 with Graves' hyperthyroidism. Both conserved end residues are trimmed from each CDR3. Some rows have no size entry. The others give once, few or many, or a class for an expanded clone.

clone_size j_call v_call cdr3_aa
many TRBJ2-7 TRBV28 ASTPVTGYEQY
many TRBJ2-1 TRBV20-1 SARDLVLGRNRRSSYNEQF
many TRBJ2-7 TRBV4-1 ASSNYEEQY
. TRBJ1-2 TRBV7-9 ASSLGGGQSSVYGYT
many TRBJ1-1 TRBV18 ASSPTRRGDTEAF
many TRBJ1-1 TRBV3-1 ASSLQGRFEAF
many TRBJ2-7 TRBV10-3 ATQLAGAYEQY
few TRBJ1-2 TRBV7-9 ASSSEVIANYGYT
many TRBJ2-7 TRBV7-9 ASSLARSSDGEQY
. TRBJ2-6 TRBV6-2/TRBV6-3 ASSVPGANVLT
many TRBJ2-1 TRBV5-1 ASSLEASGSWYNEQF
. TRBJ1-2 TRBV6-5 ASSYSRGGSDGYT
. TRBJ2-7 TRBV27 ASSLGGAFYEQY
many TRBJ2-1 TRBV27 ASSTSGGSYNEQF
many TRBJ2-1 TRBV18 ASSPTTGTGFNEQF